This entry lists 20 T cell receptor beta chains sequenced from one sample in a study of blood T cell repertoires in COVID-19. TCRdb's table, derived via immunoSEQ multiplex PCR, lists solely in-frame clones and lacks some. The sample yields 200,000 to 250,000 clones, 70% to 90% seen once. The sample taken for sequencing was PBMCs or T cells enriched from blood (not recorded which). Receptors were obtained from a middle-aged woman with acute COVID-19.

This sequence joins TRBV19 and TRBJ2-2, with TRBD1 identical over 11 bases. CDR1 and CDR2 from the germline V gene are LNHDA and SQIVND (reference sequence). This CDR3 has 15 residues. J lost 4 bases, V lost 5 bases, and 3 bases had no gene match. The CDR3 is CASSAGTGGTGELFF. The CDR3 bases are TGTGCCAGTAGTGCGGGGACAGGGGGCACCGGGGAGCTGTTTTTT.

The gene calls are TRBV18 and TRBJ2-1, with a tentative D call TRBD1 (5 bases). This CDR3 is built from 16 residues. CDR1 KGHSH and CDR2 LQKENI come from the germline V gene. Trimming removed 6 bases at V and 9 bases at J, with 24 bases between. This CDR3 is CASSPALTANLGEQFF. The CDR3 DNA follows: TGTGCCAGCTCTCCCGCTCTGACAGCGAATCTCGGTGAGCAGTTCTTC.

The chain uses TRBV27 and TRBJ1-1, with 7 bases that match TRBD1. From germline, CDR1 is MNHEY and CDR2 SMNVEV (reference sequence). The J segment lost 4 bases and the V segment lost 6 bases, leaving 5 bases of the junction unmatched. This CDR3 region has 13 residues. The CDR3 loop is CASRHTGVTEAFF. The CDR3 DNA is TGTGCCAGCAGACATACAGGGGTCACTGAAGCTTTCTTT.

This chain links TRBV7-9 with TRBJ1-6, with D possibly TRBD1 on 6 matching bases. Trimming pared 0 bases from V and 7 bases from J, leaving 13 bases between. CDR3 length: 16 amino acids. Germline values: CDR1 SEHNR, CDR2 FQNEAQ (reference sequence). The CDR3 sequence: CASSLAGGARNSPLHF. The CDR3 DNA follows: TGTGCCAGCAGCTTAGCGGGGGGGGCCAGAAATTCACCCCTCCACTTT.

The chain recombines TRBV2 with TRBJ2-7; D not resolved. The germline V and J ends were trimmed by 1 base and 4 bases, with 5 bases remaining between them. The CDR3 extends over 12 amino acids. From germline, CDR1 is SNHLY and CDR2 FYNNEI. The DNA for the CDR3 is TGTGCCAGCAGTGAAGACAGATACGAGCAGTACTTC. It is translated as CASSEDRYEQYF.

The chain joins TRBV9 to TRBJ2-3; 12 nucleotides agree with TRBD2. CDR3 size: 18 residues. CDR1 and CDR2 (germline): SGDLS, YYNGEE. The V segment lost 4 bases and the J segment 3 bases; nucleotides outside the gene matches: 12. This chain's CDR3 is CASSLRGRLAGGTDTQYF. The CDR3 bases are TGTGCCAGCAGCTTGCGAGGGAGGCTAGCGGGGGGGACAGATACGCAGTATTTT.

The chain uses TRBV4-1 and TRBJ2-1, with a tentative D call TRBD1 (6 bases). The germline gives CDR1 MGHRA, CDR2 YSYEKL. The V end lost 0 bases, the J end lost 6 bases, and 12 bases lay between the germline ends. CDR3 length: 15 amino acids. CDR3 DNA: TGCGCCAGCAGCCAAGAAGGGGCAGGGGTCAATGAGCAGTTCTTC. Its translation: CASSQEGAGVNEQFF.

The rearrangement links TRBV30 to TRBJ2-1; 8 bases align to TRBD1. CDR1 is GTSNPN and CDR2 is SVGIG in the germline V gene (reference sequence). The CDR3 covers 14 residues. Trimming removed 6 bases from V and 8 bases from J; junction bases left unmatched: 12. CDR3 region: CACIQGALFYEQFF. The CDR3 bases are TGTGCCTGCATCCAGGGGGCGCTATTTTATGAGCAGTTCTTC.

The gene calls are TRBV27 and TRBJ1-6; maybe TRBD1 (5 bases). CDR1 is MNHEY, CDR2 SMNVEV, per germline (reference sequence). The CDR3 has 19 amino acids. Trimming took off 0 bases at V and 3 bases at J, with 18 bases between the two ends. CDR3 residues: CASSLSSLHGASYNSPLHF. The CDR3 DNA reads TGTGCCAGCAGTTTATCGAGCTTGCATGGGGCAAGCTATAATTCACCCCTCCACTTT.

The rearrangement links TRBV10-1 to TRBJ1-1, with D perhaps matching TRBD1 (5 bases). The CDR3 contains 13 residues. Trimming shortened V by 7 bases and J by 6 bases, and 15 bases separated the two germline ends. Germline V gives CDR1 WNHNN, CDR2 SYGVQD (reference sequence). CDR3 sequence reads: CASTPGTVSEAFF. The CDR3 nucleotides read TGCGCCAGCACCCCAGGGACTGTATCTGAAGCTTTCTTT.

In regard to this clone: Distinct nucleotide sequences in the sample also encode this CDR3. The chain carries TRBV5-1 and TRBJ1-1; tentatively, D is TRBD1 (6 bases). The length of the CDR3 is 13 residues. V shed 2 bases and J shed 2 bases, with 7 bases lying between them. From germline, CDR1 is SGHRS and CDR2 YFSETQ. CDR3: CASSLQGNTEAFF. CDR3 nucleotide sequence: TGCGCCAGCAGCTTACAGGGCAACACTGAAGCTTTCTTT.

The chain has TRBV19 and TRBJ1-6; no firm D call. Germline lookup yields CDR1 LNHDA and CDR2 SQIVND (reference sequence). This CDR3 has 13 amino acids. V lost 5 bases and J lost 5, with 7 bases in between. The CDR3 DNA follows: TGTGCCAGTAGTCTATTTGATAATTCACCCCTCCACTTT. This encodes CASSLFDNSPLHF.

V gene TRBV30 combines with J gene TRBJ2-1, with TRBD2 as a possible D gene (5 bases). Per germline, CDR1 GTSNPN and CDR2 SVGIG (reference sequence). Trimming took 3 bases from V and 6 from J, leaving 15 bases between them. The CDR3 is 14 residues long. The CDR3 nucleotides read TGTGCCTGGAGAGACTACCGGGCCCCCAATGAGCAGTTCTTC. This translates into CAWRDYRAPNEQFF.

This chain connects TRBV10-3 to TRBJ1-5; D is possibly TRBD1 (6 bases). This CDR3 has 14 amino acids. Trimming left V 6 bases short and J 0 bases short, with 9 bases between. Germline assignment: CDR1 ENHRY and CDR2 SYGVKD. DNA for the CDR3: TGTGCCATCAGCAGACAGGTTAGCAATCAGCCCCAGCATTTT. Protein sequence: CAISRQVSNQPQHF.

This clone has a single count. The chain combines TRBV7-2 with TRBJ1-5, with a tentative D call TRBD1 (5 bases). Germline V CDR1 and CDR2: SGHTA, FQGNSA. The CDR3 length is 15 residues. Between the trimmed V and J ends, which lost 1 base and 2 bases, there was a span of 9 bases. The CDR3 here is CASSLVGGGNQPQHF. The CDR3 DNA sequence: TGTGCCAGCAGCTTAGTCGGGGGAGGCAATCAGCCCCAGCATTTT.

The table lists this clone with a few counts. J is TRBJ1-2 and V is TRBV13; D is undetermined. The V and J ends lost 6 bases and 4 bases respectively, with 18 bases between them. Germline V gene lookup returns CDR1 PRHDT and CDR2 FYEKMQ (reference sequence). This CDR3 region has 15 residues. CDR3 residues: CASSPSRGGPYGYTF. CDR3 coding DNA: TGTGCCAGCAGTCCCTCCCGGGGAGGGCCCTATGGCTACACCTTC.

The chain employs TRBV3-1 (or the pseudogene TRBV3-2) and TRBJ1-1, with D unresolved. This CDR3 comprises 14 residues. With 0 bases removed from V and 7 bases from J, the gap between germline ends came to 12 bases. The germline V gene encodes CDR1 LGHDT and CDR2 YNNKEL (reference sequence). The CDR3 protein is CASSQESNGIEAFF. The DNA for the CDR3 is TGTGCCAGCAGCCAAGAATCGAACGGGATTGAAGCTTTCTTT.

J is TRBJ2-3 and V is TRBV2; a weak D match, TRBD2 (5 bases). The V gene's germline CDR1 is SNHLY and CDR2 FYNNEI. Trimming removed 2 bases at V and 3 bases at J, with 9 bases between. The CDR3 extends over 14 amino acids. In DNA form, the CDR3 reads TGTGCCAGCAGTGAACTAGGAGGTACAGATACGCAGTATTTT. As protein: CASSELGGTDTQYF.

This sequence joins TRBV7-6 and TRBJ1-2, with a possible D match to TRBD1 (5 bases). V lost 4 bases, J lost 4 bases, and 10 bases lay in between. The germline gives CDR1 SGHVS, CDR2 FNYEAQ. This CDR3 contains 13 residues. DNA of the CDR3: TGTGCCAGCAGCTCAAGGCAGGGCTATGGCTACACCTTC. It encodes CASSSRQGYGYTF.

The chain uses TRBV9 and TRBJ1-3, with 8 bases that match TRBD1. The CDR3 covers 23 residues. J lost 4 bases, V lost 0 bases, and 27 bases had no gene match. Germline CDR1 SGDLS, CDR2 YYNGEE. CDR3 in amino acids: CASSVDVLVTLWGQDAPGNTIYF. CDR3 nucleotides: TGTGCCAGCAGCGTAGACGTCCTTGTAACATTGTGGGGACAGGATGCCCCCGGAAACACCATATATTTT.